The 7 T cell receptor beta chains reported below all come from one sample, sequenced in a study of blood T cell repertoires in COVID-19. Sequenced by immunoSEQ multiplex PCR; TCRdb stores in-frame clones only, minus some. Here the sample spans more than 200,000 clones, 88% being singletons. The specimen was peripheral blood. The receptor set was obtained from a woman aged 25 to 39 with COVID-19, enrolled during active disease.

J is TRBJ1-1 and V is TRBV4-3; possibly TRBD1 for D (6 bases). The CDR3 contains 17 residues. V lost 0 bases, J lost 0 bases, and 14 bases lay in between. Germline CDR1 LGHNA, CDR2 YSLEER. This chain's CDR3 is CASSQDGRGALNTEAFF. DNA of the CDR3: TGCGCCAGCAGCCAAGATGGCAGGGGCGCCCTGAACACTGAAGCTTTCTTT.

The chain couples TRBV12-3 or TRBV12-4 to TRBJ1-1; possible D gene TRBD1, 5 bases. The CDR3 consists of 12 residues. Trimming stripped 3 bases from V and 10 bases from J, with 12 bases between. The CDR3 DNA reads as TGTGCCAGCAGTTTCGGGACCGGGAGAGCTTTCTTT. Protein sequence: CASSFGTGRAFF.

This chain links TRBV24-1 with TRBJ1-1; 7 bases agree with TRBD1. CDR1 is KGHDR and CDR2 is SFDVKD in the germline V gene. V dropped 7 bases and J dropped 2; count of bases not matched to a gene: 18. The CDR3 loop spans 18 amino acids. CDR3 sequence: CATSFDRPTRTGNTEAFF. For the CDR3, the DNA is TGTGCCACCAGCTTTGACCGACCCACCCGGACAGGCAACACTGAAGCTTTCTTT.

This chain uses TRBV19 with TRBJ2-7; D might be TRBD1 (6 bases). Germline CDR1 and CDR2: LNHDA and SQIVND (reference sequence). CDR3 size: 15 residues. Trimming shortened V by 2 bases and J by 2 bases, and 13 bases separated the two germline ends. CDR3 amino acids: CASSITPAGAYEQYF. The CDR3 DNA reads TGTGCCAGTAGTATAACCCCCGCAGGGGCCTACGAGCAGTACTTC.

This clone was observed a single time. V usage is TRBV29-1 and J usage is TRBJ2-3; D is possibly TRBD1 (5 bases). The V end was cut by 4 bases, the J end by 2 bases, with 16 bases between. In germline, CDR1 is SQVTM, CDR2 ANQGSEA. CDR3 size: 15 residues. CDR3 amino acids: CSVVPRAGLTDTQYF. CDR3 sequence (DNA): TGCAGCGTTGTCCCTAGGGCAGGGCTCACAGATACGCAGTATTTT.

The chain combines TRBV12-5 with TRBJ1-1, with D unclear. V was clipped by 0 bases and J by 4 bases, with 6 bases between them. This CDR3 comprises 13 residues. Germline loops: CDR1 LGHNT, CDR2 FRNRAP. The DNA for the CDR3 is TGTGCTAGTGGTTTGGTGAGAGTCACTGAAGCTTTCTTT. Its translation: CASGLVRVTEAFF. The complete variable domain, with remaining parts taken from reference TRBV12-5 and TRBJ1-1, reads DARVTQTPRHKVTEMGQEVTMRCQPILGHNTVFWYRQTMMQGLELLAYFRNRAPLDDSGMPKDRFSAEMPDATLATLKIQPSEPRDSAVYFCASGLVRVTEAFFGQGTRLTVV.

The J gene is TRBJ2-5, the V gene TRBV24-1; weak D call: TRBD1 (6 bases). Per the germline V gene, CDR1 is KGHDR and CDR2 is SFDVKD. With 2 bases removed from V and 1 base from J, the gap between germline ends came to 13 bases. The CDR3 runs to 16 residues. Written as DNA, the CDR3 is TGTGCCACCAGTGATTCCCGGGACACACCCCAAGAGACCCAGTACTTC. It codes for CATSDSRDTPQETQYF.